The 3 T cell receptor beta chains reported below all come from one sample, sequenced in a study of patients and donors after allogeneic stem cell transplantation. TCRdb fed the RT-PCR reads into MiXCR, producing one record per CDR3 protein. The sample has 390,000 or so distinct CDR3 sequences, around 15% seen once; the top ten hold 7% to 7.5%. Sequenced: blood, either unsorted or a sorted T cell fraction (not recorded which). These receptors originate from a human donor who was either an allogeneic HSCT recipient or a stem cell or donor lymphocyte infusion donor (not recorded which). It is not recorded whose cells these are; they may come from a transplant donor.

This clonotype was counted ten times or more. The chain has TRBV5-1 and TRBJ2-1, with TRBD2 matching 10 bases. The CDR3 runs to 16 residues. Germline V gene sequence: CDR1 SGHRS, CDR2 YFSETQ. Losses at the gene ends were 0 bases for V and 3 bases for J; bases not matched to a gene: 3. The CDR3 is CASSLVASGSYNEQFF. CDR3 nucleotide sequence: TGCGCCAGCAGCTTGGTTGCTAGCGGGAGCTACAATGAGCAGTTCTTC.

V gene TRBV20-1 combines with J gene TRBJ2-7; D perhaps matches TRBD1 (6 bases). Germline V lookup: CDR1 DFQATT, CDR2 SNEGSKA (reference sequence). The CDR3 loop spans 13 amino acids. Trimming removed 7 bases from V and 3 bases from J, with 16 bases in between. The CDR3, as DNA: TGCAGTGTTACAGGGTCAACTTTCTACGAGCAGTACTTC. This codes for CSVTGSTFYEQYF.

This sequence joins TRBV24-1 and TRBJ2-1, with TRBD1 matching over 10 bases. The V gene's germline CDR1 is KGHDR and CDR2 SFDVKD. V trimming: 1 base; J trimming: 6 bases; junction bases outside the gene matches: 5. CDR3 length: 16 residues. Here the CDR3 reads CATSDFGGTGVNEQFF. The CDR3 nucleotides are TGTGCCACCAGTGATTTTGGTGGGACAGGGGTCAATGAGCAGTTCTTC.